This T cell receptor beta chain originates from a study of T cell responses to AZD1222 COVID-19 vaccine. Here immunoSEQ multiplex PCR was the method, and the copy in TCRdb shows in-frame clones only, minus some. The sample gives about 130,000 clones, approximately 90% of which show up once; under 2% is in the top ten. Specimen: peripheral blood, collected on day 0 of AZD1222 vaccination. The TCR originated in an adult in good health.

CDR3 amino acids: CASSLEGVVAGYTDTQYF. The CDR3 nucleotides read TGCGCCAGCAGCTTGGAGGGGGTGGTAGCGGGCTATACAGATACGCAGTATTTT. The J gene is TRBJ2-3, the V gene TRBV5-1, with D possibly TRBD2 on 7 matching bases. The germline V gene encodes CDR1 SGHRS and CDR2 YFSETQ. The germline V and J ends were trimmed by 0 bases and 3 bases, with 20 bases remaining between them. The CDR3 contains 18 residues.